Below are 3 T cell receptor beta chains sequenced from a single sample in a study of cytomegalovirus exposure and HLA in healthy donors. PCR used 60 Vbeta primers and 13 Jbeta primers. Some clones are missing from TCRdb's copy, which holds only in-frame ones; the method was immunoSEQ multiplex PCR. The repertoire has about 91,000 clones, under 75% of them found once; the top ten carry less than 1.5%. Sequencing was performed on PBMCs. The receptor source for this set is a female donor in good health and CMV-seronegative.

The genes are TRBV2 and TRBJ1-5; D ambiguous. CDR3 length equals 12 residues. Trimming stripped 7 bases from V and 5 bases from J, with 9 bases between. The germline gives CDR1 SNHLY, CDR2 FYNNEI. The CDR3 is CASTRGDQPQHF. In DNA form, the CDR3 reads TGTGCCAGCACTCGCGGGGATCAGCCCCAGCATTTT.

The rearrangement uses TRBV11-2 and TRBJ2-6; D is perhaps TRBD2 (6 bases). The V gene's germline CDR1 is SGHAT and CDR2 FQNNGV. CDR3 length: 18 amino acids. V was pared by 4 bases and J by 0 bases, with 16 bases between. CDR3 nucleotide sequence: TGTGCCAGCAGCTATCGAGGGACTGCAAGCTCTGGGGCCAACGTCCTGACTTTC. Translated: CASSYRGTASSGANVLTF.

V usage is TRBV27 and J usage is TRBJ2-1, with D perhaps matching TRBD2 (5 bases). Trimming left V 1 base short and J 4 bases short, with 17 bases between. This CDR3 has 17 amino acids. Per germline, CDR1 MNHEY and CDR2 SMNVEV (reference sequence). CDR3 region: CASSLLGSLAQYNEQFF. CDR3 bases: TGTGCCAGCAGTTTATTGGGGAGTCTAGCCCAATACAATGAGCAGTTCTTC.